Presented here are 20 T cell receptor beta chains from one specimen sequenced in a study of T cells after posttransplantation cyclophosphamide (dated by TCRdb to the mid-2010s). The library was built by means of the immunoSEQ multiplex PCR assay. TCRdb mirrors the immuneACCESS table, restricted to in-frame sequences. Some clones are absent from its copies; in checked studies, under half trace to an unresolved V gene, and the reason for the others is unknown. This sample has about 18,000 clones in its table, and around four fifths of those were observed once. More than 8.5% of the sample is in the top ten clones. Source material: memory CD4+ T cells sorted from blood. These receptors all come from a young man in good health and a related stem cell transplant donor.

The V call is TRBV29-1, the J call TRBJ2-5, with 9 positions matching TRBD1. The germline gives CDR1 SQVTM, CDR2 ANQGSEA. The CDR3 has 13 amino acids. With 7 bases clipped from V and 4 bases from J, the junction kept 7 bases outside the gene matches. CDR3 sequence reads: CSGGQGRGETQYF. CDR3 bases: TGCAGCGGTGGACAGGGGAGGGGAGAGACCCAGTACTTC.

This chain joins TRBV9 and TRBJ1-3; D gene uncertain. This CDR3 is 16 amino acids long. In germline, CDR1 is SGDLS, CDR2 YYNGEE. The V end was cut by 4 bases, the J end by 0 bases, with 14 bases between. Here the CDR3 reads CASSPVGLNSGNTIYF. The DNA for the CDR3 is TGTGCCAGCAGCCCCGTCGGGTTAAACTCTGGAAACACCATATATTTT.

A word on this clone: Other DNA sequences from this sample encode an identical CDR3 as well. The genes are TRBV7-3 and TRBJ2-7; 8 positions agree with TRBD1. With V trimmed by 0 bases and J by 6 bases, 10 bases remained unmatched. The CDR3 spans 16 residues. Germline V gene sequence: CDR1 SGHTA, CDR2 FQGTGA. CDR3 nucleotide sequence: TGTGCCAGCAGCTTAACGAGTGGACAGGGTAGGAGCGAGCAGTACTTC. It yields the protein CASSLTSGQGRSEQYF. Full variable domain (remainder filled in from reference TRBV7-3 and TRBJ2-7): GAGVSQTPSNKVTEKGKYVELRCDPISGHTALYWYRQSLGQGPEFLIYFQGTGAADDSGLPNDRFFAVRPEGSVSTLKIQRTERGDSAVYLCASSLTSGQGRSEQYFGPGTRLTVT.

The chain couples TRBV7-8 to TRBJ2-4; TRBD2 matches at 8 bases. Germline V CDR1 and CDR2: SGHVS, FQNEAQ. The CDR3 covers 17 residues. Trimming at V came to 4 bases and at J to 0 bases, leaving 8 bases not matched to a gene. This chain's CDR3 is CASSSRTSSIAKNIQYF. CDR3 bases: TGTGCCAGCAGCTCACGGACTAGCTCTATAGCCAAAAACATTCAGTACTTC.

This clone has more than one count but fewer than ten. This chain joins TRBV2 and TRBJ2-6, with D maybe TRBD1 (5 bases). V shed 5 bases and J shed 1 base, with 12 bases lying between them. The CDR3 totals 16 residues. Looked up from germline, CDR1 is SNHLY and CDR2 is FYNNEI. The CDR3 spells CASSLDSLSGANVLTF. DNA of the CDR3: TGTGCCAGCAGTCTCGACAGCTTATCTGGGGCCAACGTCCTGACTTTC.

The CDR3 DNA is TGTGCCAGCAGCCTGCTAGCGGGAGTCACCGGGGAGCTGTTTTTT. It specifies CASSLLAGVTGELFF. The rearrangement links TRBV7-9 to TRBJ2-2; 10 bases fit TRBD2. Unmatched junction bases numbered 4, after V lost 5 bases and J lost 4 bases. The CDR3 contains 15 residues. Germline V gene sequence: CDR1 SEHNR, CDR2 FQNEAQ (reference sequence).

This sequence joins TRBV6-1 and TRBJ1-5; D gene ambiguous. The CDR3 has 15 amino acids. V was shortened by 0 bases and J by 0 bases, with 6 bases between the two germline ends. CDR1 and CDR2 from the germline V gene are MNHNS and SASEGT. The chain's CDR3 is CASSEAGHSNQPQHF. CDR3 nucleotide sequence: TGTGCCAGCAGTGAAGCGGGCCATAGCAATCAGCCCCAGCATTTT.

The chain links TRBV4-2 to TRBJ2-1; 10 nucleotides align to TRBD2. The CDR3 totals 17 residues. With V trimmed by 4 bases and J by 1 base, 7 bases remained unmatched. Germline CDR1 reads LGHNA; CDR2 reads YNFKEQ. CDR3 sequence: CASSLDASGGSYNEQFF. The CDR3 DNA reads TGTGCCAGCAGCCTAGATGCTAGCGGGGGTTCCTACAATGAGCAGTTCTTC.

V usage is TRBV2 and J usage is TRBJ2-4; possible D gene TRBD1, 5 bases. In germline, CDR1 is SNHLY, CDR2 FYNNEI. The ends were cut back, 3 bases at V and 8 bases at J, with 5 bases in the middle. This CDR3 contains 11 residues. The CDR3 region is CASSDRDIQYF. The DNA for the CDR3 is TGTGCCAGCAGTGACAGGGACATTCAGTACTTC.

The count of this clone is one. The chain uses TRBV5-1 and TRBJ2-5, with D possibly TRBD2 on 6 matching bases. The end of the DNA is better explained by TRBJ2-7, so the J call may be wrong. Germline V lookup: CDR1 SGHRS, CDR2 YFSETQ. This CDR3 is 15 amino acids long. In DNA, the CDR3 is TGCGCCAGCAGCTTGGCCGACGGGGGACCGTACGAGCAGTACTTC. Amino acids: CASSLADGGPYEQYF.

The chain employs TRBV18 and TRBJ2-7; D is perhaps TRBD1 (6 bases). Trimming removed 1 base at V and 2 bases at J, with 12 bases between. CDR3 size: 15 residues. Per germline, CDR1 KGHSH and CDR2 LQKENI. CDR3 nucleotides: TGTGCCAGCTCACCACTCCCAGGGACACCCTACGAGCAGTACTTC. Translation: CASSPLPGTPYEQYF.

This rearrangement joins TRBV29-1 to TRBJ2-3; 10 bases are shared with TRBD1. Germline trimming cut 0 bases from V and 1 base from J; bases unmatched to any gene: 4. Germline CDR1 is SQVTM and CDR2 is ANQGSEA. The CDR3 length is 16 residues. CDR3 residues: CSVEDWDRGGTDTQYF. CDR3 bases: TGCAGCGTTGAAGATTGGGACAGGGGTGGCACAGATACGCAGTATTTT.

The chain uses TRBV10-3 and TRBJ2-1; TRBD2 matches at 10 bases. V lost 4 bases to trimming and J lost 5 bases; unmatched junction nucleotides: 5. Germline CDR1 and CDR2: ENHRY and SYGVKD. The CDR3 consists of 15 residues. The CDR3 sequence: CAISGLAGANNEQFF. CDR3 in DNA: TGTGCCATCAGTGGCCTAGCGGGGGCCAACAATGAGCAGTTCTTC.

The V gene is TRBV9, the J gene TRBJ2-4; TRBD1 aligns across 11 bases. V lost 0 bases to trimming and J lost 3 bases; unmatched junction nucleotides: 5. The CDR3 contains 17 residues. Germline-derived CDR1 and CDR2 are SGDLS and YYNGEE. The CDR3 nucleotides read TGTGCCAGCAGCGTAGATTTTGGGACAGGGGGCAAAAACATTCAGTACTTC. Its translation: CASSVDFGTGGKNIQYF.

This clone was counted once. The J gene is TRBJ1-6, the V gene TRBV6-5; D is ambiguous. The ends were cut back, 2 bases at V and 3 bases at J, with 8 bases in the middle. CDR3 length: 15 residues. Per germline, CDR1 MNHEY and CDR2 SVGAGI. CDR3 amino acids: CASSYGPDYNSPLHF. Written as DNA, the CDR3 is TGTGCCAGCAGTTACGGGCCCGACTATAATTCACCCCTCCACTTT.

The chain has TRBV2 and TRBJ2-3, with 10 bases identical to TRBD2. This CDR3 comprises 16 residues. Germline loops: CDR1 SNHLY, CDR2 FYNNEI. Germline trimming cut 9 bases from V and 7 bases from J; bases unmatched to any gene: 16. In nucleotides, the CDR3 is TGTGCCAGGACGAGGAAAGCGGGGGGGCCGGGAAATACGCAGTATTTT. It is translated as CARTRKAGGPGNTQYF.

V is TRBV28 and J is TRBJ1-4, with D possibly TRBD1 on 6 matching bases. The CDR3 spans 15 residues. Trimming removed 6 bases from V and 3 bases from J, with 14 bases in between. Per germline, CDR1 MDHEN and CDR2 SYDVKM. The CDR3 protein is CASSPPGGPNEKLFF. The CDR3 DNA sequence: TGTGCCAGCAGCCCGCCCGGGGGGCCTAATGAAAAACTGTTTTTT.

The chain employs TRBV19 and TRBJ2-7; 10 bases match TRBD1. Per germline, CDR1 LNHDA and CDR2 SQIVND (reference sequence). This CDR3 has 15 residues. V lost 5 bases and J lost 6; bases outside the gene matches: 10. CDR3 nucleotides: TGTGCCAGTAGTGCCTACCGGGACAGGGGTGGCGAGCAGTACTTC. Encoded protein: CASSAYRDRGGEQYF. The full variable domain, in which reference TRBV19 and TRBJ2-7 provide the parts outside the CDR3, is DGGITQSPKYLFRKEGQNVTLSCEQNLNHDAMYWYRQDPGQGLRLIYYSQIVNDFQKGDIAEGYSVSREKKESFPLTVTSAQKNPTAFYLCASSAYRDRGGEQYFGPGTRLTVT.

As to this clone: This sample also contains other DNA sequences that code for the same CDR3. The chain combines TRBV9 with TRBJ2-7, with 11 bases matching TRBD1. With V trimmed by 4 bases and J by 2 bases, 2 bases remained unmatched. Germline V lookup: CDR1 SGDLS, CDR2 YYNGEE. The CDR3 contains 14 residues. The CDR3 spells CASSPGQGAYEQYF. The CDR3 DNA sequence: TGTGCCAGCAGCCCGGGACAGGGGGCCTACGAGCAGTACTTC.

This chain uses TRBV10-2 with TRBJ2-4; the D is unclear. V lost 3 bases, J lost 0 bases, and 12 bases lay in between. The CDR3 has 16 residues. Per germline, CDR1 WSHSY and CDR2 SAAADI. CDR3 amino acids: CASSERDLLAKNIQYF. In nucleotides, the CDR3 is TGCGCCAGCAGTGAAAGAGATCTACTAGCCAAAAACATTCAGTACTTC.